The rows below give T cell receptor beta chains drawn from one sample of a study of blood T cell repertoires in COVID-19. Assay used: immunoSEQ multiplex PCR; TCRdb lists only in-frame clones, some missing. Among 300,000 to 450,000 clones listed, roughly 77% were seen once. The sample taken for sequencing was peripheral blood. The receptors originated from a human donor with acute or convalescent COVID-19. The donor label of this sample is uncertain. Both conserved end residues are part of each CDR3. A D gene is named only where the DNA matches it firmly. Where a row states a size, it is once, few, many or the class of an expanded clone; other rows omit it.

CDR3 protein: CASSLGVSEQFF
CDR3 DNA: TGTGCCAGCAGTCTAGGGGTGAGTGAGCAGTTCTTC
J gene: TRBJ2-1
clone size: .
V gene: TRBV14
D gene: .

CDR3 protein: CASSLGTPNTEAFF
CDR3 DNA: TGTGCCAGCAGCTTGGGGACTCCGAACACTGAAGCTTTCTTT
J gene: TRBJ1-1
clone size: few
V gene: TRBV7-2
D gene: .

CDR3 protein: CASSRGTSGSNEQFF
CDR3 DNA: TGTGCCAGCAGTCGAGGGACTAGCGGCAGCAATGAGCAGTTCTTC
J gene: TRBJ2-1
clone size: .
V gene: TRBV3-1/TRBV3-2
D gene: TRBD2

CDR3 protein: CASSLTPQGTDWYGYTF
CDR3 DNA: TGTGCCAGCAGTTTAACTCCTCAAGGGACAGACTGGTATGGCTACACCTTC
J gene: TRBJ1-2
clone size: few
V gene: TRBV28
D gene: TRBD1

CDR3 protein: CASSHRRGNTEAFF
CDR3 DNA: TGTGCCAGCAGCCACCGCAGGGGGAACACTGAAGCTTTCTTT
J gene: TRBJ1-1
clone size: .
V gene: TRBV7-2
D gene: .

CDR3 protein: CASSSGSDTQYF
CDR3 DNA: TGTGCCAGCAGTTCGGGATCAGATACGCAGTATTTT
J gene: TRBJ2-3
clone size: .
V gene: TRBV28
D gene: .

CDR3 protein: CASSFSTGVGYTF
CDR3 DNA: TGCGCCAGCAGCTTCTCGACAGGGGTTGGCTACACCTTC
J gene: TRBJ1-2
clone size: .
V gene: TRBV5-1
D gene: TRBD1

CDR3 protein: CASSIENRNTEAFF
CDR3 DNA: TGTGCCAGTAGTATAGAGAACAGGAACACTGAAGCTTTCTTT
J gene: TRBJ1-1
clone size: .
V gene: TRBV19
D gene: .

CDR3 protein: CASSLVGTEGADTQYF
CDR3 DNA: TGTGCCAGCAGCTTAGTGGGGACCGAGGGGGCAGATACGCAGTATTTT
J gene: TRBJ2-3
clone size: .
V gene: TRBV7-2
D gene: .

CDR3 protein: CASSFGNEQFF
CDR3 DNA: TGCGCCAGCAGCTTCGGCAATGAGCAGTTCTTC
J gene: TRBJ2-1
clone size: .
V gene: TRBV5-1
D gene: .

CDR3 protein: CASRAGWATDTQYF
CDR3 DNA: TGCGCCAGCCGGGCGGGATGGGCGACAGATACGCAGTATTTT
J gene: TRBJ2-3
clone size: .
V gene: TRBV5-1
D gene: .